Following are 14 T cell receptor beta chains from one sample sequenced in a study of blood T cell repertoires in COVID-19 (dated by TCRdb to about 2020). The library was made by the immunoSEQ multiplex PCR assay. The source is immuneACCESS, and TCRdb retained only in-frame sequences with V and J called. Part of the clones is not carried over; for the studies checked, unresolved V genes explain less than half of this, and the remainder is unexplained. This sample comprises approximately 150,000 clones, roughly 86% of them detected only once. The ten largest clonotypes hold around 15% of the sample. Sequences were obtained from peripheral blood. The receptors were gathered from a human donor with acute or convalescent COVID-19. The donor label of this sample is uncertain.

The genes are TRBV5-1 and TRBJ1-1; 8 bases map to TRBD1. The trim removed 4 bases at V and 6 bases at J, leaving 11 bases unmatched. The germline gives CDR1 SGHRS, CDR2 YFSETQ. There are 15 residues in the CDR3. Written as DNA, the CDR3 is TGCGCCAGCAGCCAGAGACAGGGGACGACGGCTGAAGCTTTCTTT. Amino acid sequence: CASSQRQGTTAEAFF.

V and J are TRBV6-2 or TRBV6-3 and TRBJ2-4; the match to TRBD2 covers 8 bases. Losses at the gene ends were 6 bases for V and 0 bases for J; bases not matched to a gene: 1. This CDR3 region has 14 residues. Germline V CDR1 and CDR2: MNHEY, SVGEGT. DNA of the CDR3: TGTGCCAGCAGCCGGGGGGGAGCCAAAAACATTCAGTACTTC. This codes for CASSRGGAKNIQYF.

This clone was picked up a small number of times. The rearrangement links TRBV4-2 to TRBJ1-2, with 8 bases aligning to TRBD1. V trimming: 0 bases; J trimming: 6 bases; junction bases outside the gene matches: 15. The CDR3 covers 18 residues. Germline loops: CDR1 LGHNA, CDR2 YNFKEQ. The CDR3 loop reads CASSQDGGGQGAEDGYTF. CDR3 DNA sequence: TGTGCCAGCAGCCAAGATGGAGGGGGGCAGGGGGCCGAGGATGGCTACACCTTC.

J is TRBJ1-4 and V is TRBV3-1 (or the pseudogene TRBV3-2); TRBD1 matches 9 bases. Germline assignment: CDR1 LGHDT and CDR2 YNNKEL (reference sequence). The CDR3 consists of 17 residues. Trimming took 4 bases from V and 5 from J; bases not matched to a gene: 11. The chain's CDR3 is CASSPRPTGGGNEKLFF. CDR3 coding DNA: TGTGCCAGCAGCCCCCGCCCCACAGGGGGCGGGAATGAAAAACTGTTTTTT.

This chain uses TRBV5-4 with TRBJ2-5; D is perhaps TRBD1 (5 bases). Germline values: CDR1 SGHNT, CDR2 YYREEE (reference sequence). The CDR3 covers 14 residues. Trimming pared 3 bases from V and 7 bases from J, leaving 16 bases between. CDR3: CASSSRSGSGTQYF. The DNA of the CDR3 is TGTGCCAGCAGCTCCCGATCAGGGTCCGGGACCCAGTACTTC.

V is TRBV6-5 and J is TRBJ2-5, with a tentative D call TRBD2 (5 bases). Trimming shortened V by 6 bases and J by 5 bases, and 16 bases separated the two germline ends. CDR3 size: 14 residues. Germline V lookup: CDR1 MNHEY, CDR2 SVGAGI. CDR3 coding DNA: TGTGCCAGCAGCGCCTTCCCGGGAAGGGAGACCCAGTACTTC. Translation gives CASSAFPGRETQYF.

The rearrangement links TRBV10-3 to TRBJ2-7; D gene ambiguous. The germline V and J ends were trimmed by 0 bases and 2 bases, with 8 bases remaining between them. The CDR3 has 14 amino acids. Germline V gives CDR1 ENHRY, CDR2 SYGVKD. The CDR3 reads CAISESMSAYEQYF. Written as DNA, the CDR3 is TGTGCCATCAGTGAGTCGATGAGCGCCTACGAGCAGTACTTC.

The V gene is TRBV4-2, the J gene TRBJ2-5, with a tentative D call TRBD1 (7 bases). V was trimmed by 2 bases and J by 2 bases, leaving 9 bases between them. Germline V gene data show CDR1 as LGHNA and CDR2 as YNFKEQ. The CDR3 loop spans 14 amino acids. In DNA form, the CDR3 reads TGTGCCAGCAGCCAATCAGGGGGGCAAGAGACCCAGTACTTC. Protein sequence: CASSQSGGQETQYF.

The CDR3 sequence is CASSRGGGLTDTQYF. CDR3 sequence (DNA): TGTGCCAGCAGTCGCGGGGGGGGACTCACAGATACGCAGTATTTT. V gene TRBV2 combines with J gene TRBJ2-3, with 9 positions matching TRBD2. The CDR3 has 15 residues. Germline CDR1 is SNHLY and CDR2 is FYNNEI. V lost 5 bases, J lost 2 bases, and 5 bases stayed unmatched.

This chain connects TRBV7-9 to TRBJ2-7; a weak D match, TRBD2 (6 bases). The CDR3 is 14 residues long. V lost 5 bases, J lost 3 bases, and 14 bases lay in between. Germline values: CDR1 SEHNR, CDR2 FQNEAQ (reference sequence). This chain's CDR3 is CASSGDFRDYEQYF. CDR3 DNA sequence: TGTGCCAGCAGCGGGGACTTCAGGGACTACGAGCAGTACTTC.

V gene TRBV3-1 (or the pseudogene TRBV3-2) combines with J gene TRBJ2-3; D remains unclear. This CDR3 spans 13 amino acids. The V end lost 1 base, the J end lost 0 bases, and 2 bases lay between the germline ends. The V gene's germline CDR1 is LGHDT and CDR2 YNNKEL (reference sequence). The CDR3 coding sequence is TGTGCCAGCAGCCAAGCTAGCACAGATACGCAGTATTTT. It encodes CASSQASTDTQYF.

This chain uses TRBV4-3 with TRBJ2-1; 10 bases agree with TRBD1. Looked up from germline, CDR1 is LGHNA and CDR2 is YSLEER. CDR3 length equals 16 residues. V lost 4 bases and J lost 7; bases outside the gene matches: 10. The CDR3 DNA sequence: TGCGCCAGCAGCCCCGACCGGGACAGGGGCAGGAATGAGCAGTTCTTC. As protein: CASSPDRDRGRNEQFF.

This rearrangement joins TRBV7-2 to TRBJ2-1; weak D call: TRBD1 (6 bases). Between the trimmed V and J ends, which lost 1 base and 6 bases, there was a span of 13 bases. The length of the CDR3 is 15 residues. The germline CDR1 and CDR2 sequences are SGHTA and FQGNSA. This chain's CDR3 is CASSLVHAGVNEQFF. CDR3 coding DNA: TGTGCCAGCAGCTTAGTACACGCAGGGGTCAATGAGCAGTTCTTC. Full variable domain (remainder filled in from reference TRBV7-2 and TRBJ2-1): GAGVSQSPSNKVTEKGKDVELRCDPISGHTALYWYRQSLGQGLEFLIYFQGNSAPDKSGLPSDRFSAERTGGSVSTLTIQRTQQEDSAVYLCASSLVHAGVNEQFFGPGTRLTVL.

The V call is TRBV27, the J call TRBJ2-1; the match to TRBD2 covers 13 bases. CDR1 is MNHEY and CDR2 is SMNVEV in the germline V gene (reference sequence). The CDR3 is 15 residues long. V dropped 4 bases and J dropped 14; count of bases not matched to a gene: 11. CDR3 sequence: CASSSDRTSGGGEFF. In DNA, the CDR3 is TGTGCCAGCAGTTCCGACCGGACTAGCGGGGGAGGAGAGTTCTTC.